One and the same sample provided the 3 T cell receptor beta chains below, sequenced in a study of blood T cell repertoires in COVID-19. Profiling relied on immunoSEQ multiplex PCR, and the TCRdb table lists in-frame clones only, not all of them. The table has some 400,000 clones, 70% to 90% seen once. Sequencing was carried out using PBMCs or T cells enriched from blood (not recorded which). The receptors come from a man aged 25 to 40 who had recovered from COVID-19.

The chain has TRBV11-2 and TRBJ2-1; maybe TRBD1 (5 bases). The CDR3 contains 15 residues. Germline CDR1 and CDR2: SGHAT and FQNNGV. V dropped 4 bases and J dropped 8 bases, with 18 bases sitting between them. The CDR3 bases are TGTGCCAGCAGCTCGCGCCAGCAGGGTGGGCATGAGCAGTTCTTC. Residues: CASSSRQQGGHEQFF.

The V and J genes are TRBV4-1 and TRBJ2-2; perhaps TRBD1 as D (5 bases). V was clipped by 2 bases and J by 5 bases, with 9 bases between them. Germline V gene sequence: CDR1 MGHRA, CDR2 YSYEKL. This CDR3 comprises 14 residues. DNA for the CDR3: TGCGCCAGCAGCCAACTGACAGATACCGGGGAGCTGTTTTTT. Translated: CASSQLTDTGELFF.

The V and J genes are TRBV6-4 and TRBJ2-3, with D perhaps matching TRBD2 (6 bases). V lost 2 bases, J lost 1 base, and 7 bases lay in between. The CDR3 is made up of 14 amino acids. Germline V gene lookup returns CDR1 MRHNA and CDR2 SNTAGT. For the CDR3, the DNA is TGTGCCAGCAGTGACGGCGGGGGCACAGATACGCAGTATTTT. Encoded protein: CASSDGGGTDTQYF.